This T cell receptor beta chain was captured in a study of T cells after yellow fever vaccination. Study observations and caveats: Reappearance after the booster was observed for most primary-vaccination clones (roughly 97% CD4, about 86% CD8).

UMIs and a universal primer site were added when TCR cDNA was made by 5'RACE template switching. TCRdb fed the 5' RACE reads into MiXCR, producing one record per CDR3 protein. Of 150,000 to 200,000 distinct CDR3 sequences in the sample, approximately 6.7% were seen once. A remark on this clonotype: Its matching antigen is unknown.

CDR1 and CDR2 from the germline V gene are SGDLS and YYNGEE. The CDR3 runs to 15 residues. J lost 2 bases, V lost 3 bases, and 6 bases had no gene match. The clonotype comes from a man younger than 30 who received the YFV17D yellow fever vaccine. The chain has TRBV9 and TRBJ2-3; 7 nucleotides align to TRBD1. The sample consisted of CD4+ T cells sorted from PBMCs, taken roughly 5 days after the first yellow fever vaccination. The CDR3 DNA reads as TGTGCCAGCAGCGCTAGACAGGGACACACAGATACGCAGTATTTT. Protein: CASSARQGHTDTQYF.